The T cell receptor (beta chain) under discussion was sequenced for a study of blood T cell repertoires in COVID-19. Assay used: immunoSEQ multiplex PCR; TCRdb lists only in-frame clones, some missing. This sample has about 170,000 clones, with 82% found just once. The germline V gene has CDR1 LNHDA and CDR2 SQIVND (reference sequence). This CDR3 comprises 16 residues. The V and J ends lost 10 bases and 0 bases respectively, with 19 bases between them. The TCR comes from a woman aged 80 or over with active or convalescent COVID-19. The rearrangement links TRBV19 to TRBJ1-5; D is undetermined. Sequencing used peripheral blood. The CDR3 region is CATVEAEYYSNQPQHF. CDR3 DNA sequence: TGTGCCACCGTAGAGGCGGAATATTATAGCAATCAGCCCCAGCATTTT.